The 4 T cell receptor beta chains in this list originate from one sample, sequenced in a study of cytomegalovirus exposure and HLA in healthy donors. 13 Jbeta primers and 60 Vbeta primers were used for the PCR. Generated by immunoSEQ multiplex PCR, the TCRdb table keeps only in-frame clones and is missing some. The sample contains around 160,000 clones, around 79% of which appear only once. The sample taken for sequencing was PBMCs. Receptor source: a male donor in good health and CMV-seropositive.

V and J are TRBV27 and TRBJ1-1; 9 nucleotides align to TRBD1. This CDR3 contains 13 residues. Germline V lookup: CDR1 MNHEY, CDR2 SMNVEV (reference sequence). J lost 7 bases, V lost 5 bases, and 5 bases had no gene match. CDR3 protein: CASSTPDRGEAFF. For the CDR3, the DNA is TGTGCCAGCAGTACTCCGGACAGGGGTGAAGCTTTCTTT.

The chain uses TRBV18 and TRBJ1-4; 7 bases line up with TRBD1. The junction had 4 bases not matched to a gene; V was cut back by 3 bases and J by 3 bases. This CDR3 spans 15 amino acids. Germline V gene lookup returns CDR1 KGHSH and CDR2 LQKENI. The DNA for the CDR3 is TGTGCCAGCTCACCGCCTACAGGGGCTAATGAAAAACTGTTTTTT. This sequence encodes CASSPPTGANEKLFF.

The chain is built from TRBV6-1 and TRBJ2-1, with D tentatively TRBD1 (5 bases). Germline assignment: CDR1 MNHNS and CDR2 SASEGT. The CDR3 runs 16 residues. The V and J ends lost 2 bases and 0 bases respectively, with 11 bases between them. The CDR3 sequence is CASSEWGRVSYNEQFF. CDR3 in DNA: TGTGCCAGCAGTGAATGGGGCAGGGTCTCCTACAATGAGCAGTTCTTC.

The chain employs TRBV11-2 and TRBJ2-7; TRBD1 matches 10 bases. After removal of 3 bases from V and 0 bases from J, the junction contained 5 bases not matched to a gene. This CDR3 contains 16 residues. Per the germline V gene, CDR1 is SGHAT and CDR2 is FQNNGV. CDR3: CASSFTGTGVSYEQYF. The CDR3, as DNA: TGTGCCAGCAGCTTCACCGGGACAGGGGTCTCCTACGAGCAGTACTTC.